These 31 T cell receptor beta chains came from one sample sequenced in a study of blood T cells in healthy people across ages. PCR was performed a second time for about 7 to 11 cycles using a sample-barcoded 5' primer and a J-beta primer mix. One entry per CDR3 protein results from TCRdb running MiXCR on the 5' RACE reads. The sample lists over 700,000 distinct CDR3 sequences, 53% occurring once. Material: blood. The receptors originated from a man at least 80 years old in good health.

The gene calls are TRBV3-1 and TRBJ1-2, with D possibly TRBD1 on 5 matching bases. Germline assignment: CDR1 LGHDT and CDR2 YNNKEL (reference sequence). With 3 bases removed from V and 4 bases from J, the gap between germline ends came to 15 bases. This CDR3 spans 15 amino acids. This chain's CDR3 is CASSQALGGTYGYTF. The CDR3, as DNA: TGTGCCAGCAGCCAGGCCCTGGGGGGGACCTATGGCTACACCTTC. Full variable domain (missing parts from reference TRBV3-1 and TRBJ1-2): DTAVSQTPKYLVTQMGNDKSIKCEQNLGHDTMYWYKQDSKKFLKIMFSYNNKELIINETVPNRFSPKSPDKAHLNLHINSLELGDSAVYFCASSQALGGTYGYTFGSGTRLTVV.

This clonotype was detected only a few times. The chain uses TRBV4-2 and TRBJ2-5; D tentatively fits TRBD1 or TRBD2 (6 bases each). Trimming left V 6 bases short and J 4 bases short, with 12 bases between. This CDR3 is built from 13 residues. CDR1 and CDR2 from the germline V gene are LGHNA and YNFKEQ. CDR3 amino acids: CASSPGGPETQYF. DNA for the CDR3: TGTGCCAGCAGTCCTGGGGGGCCAGAGACCCAGTACTTC.

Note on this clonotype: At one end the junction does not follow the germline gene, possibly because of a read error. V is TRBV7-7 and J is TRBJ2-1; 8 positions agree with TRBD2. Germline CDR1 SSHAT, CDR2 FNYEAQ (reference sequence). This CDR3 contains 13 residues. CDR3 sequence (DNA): TGTGCTAGCAGCTTCAATCTAGCGGGCGAGCAGTTCTTC. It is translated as CASSFNLAGEQFF.

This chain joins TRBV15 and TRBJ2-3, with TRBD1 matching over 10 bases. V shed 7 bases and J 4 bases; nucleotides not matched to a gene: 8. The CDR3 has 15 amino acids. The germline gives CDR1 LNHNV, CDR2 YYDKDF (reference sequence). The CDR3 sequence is CATNQGQGRPDTQYF. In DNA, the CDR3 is TGTGCCACCAACCAGGGACAGGGGAGGCCAGATACGCAGTATTTT.

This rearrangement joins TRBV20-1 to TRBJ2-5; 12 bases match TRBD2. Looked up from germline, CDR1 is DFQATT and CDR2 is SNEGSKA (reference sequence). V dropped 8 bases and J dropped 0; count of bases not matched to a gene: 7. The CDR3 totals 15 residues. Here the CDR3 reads CSSFGTSGYQETQYF. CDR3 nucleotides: TGCAGTTCCTTTGGGACTAGCGGGTACCAAGAGACCCAGTACTTC.

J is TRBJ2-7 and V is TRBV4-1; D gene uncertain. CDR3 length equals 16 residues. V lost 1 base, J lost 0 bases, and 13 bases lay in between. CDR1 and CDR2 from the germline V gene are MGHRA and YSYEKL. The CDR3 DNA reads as TGCGCCAGCAGCCAAGGCGTGGGCAGGAGCTCCTACGAGCAGTACTTC. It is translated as CASSQGVGRSSYEQYF.

For the CDR3, the DNA is TGCGCCAGCAGCTTGATCCGTCCACGAGGGGAGTACGAGCAGTACTTC. Translating it yields CASSLIRPRGEYEQYF. The chain employs TRBV5-1 and TRBJ2-7; perhaps D is TRBD1 or TRBD2 (5 bases each). V lost 1 base, J lost 4 bases, and 18 bases lay in between. The CDR3 extends over 16 amino acids. In germline, CDR1 is SGHRS, CDR2 YFSETQ.

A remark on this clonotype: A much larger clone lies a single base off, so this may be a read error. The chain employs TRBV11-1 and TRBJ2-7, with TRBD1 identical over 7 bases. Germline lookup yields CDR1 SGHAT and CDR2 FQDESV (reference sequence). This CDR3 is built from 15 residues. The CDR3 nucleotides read TGTGCCAACAGCCCTTACAGGGGCGAAGGAGAGGAGCAGTACTTC. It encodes CANSPYRGEGEEQYF.

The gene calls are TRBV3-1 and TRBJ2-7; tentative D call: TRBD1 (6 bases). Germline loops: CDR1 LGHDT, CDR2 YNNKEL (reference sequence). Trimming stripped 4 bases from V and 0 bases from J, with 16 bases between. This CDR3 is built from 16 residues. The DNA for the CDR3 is TGTGCCAGCAGCCGGAAGATCGACAGGAGCTCCTACGAGCAGTACTTC. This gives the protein CASSRKIDRSSYEQYF.

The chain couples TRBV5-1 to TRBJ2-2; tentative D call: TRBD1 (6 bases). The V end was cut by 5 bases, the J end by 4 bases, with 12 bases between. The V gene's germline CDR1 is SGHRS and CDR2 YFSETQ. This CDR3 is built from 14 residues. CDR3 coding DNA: TGCGCCAGCAGTGCAGGGGCGACCACCGGGGAGCTGTTTTTT. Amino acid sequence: CASSAGATTGELFF.

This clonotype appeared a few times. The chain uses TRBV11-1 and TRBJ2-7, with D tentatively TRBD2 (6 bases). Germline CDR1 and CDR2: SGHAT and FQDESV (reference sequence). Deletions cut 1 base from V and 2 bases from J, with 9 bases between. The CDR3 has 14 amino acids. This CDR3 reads CASSLDGRPYEQYF. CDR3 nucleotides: TGTGCCAGCAGCTTAGATGGGAGGCCCTACGAGCAGTACTTC.

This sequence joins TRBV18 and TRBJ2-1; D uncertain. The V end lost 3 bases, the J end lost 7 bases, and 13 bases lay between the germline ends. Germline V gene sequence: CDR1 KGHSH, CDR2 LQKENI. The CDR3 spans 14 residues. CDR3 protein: CASSPGPSRNEQFF. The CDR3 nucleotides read TGTGCCAGCTCACCCGGACCCTCCAGGAATGAGCAGTTCTTC.

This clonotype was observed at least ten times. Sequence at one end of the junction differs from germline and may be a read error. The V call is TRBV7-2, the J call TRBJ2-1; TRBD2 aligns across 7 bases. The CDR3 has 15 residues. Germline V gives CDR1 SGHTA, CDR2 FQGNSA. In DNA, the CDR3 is TGTGCCAGCAGCCTAGCGGCAGGCTCCTACAATGAGCAGTTCTTC. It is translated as CASSLAAGSYNEQFF.

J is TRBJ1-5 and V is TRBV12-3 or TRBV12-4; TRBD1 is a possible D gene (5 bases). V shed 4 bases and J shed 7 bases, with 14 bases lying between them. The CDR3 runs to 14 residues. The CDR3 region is CASSYEGPGQPQHF. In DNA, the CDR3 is TGTGCCAGCAGTTATGAGGGCCCAGGGCAGCCCCAGCATTTT.

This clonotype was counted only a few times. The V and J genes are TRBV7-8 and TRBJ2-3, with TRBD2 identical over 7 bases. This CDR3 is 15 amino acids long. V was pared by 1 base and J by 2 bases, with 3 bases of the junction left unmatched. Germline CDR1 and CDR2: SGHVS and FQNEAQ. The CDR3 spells CASSLGGSLTDTQYF. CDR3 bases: TGTGCCAGCAGCTTAGGCGGGAGCCTCACAGATACGCAGTATTTT. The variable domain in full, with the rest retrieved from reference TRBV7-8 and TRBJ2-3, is GAGVSQSPRYKVAKRGQDVALRCDPISGHVSLFWYQQALGQGPEFLTYFQNEAQLDKSGLPSDRFFAERPEGSVSTLKIQRTQQEDSAVYLCASSLGGSLTDTQYFGPGTRLTVL.

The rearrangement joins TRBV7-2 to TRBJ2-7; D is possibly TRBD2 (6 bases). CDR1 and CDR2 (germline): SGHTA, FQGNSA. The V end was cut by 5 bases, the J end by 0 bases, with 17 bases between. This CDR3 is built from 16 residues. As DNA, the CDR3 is TGTGCCAGCAGCCGTGTCGGCGGGATTCGCTCCTACGAGCAGTACTTC. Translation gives CASSRVGGIRSYEQYF.

Written as DNA, the CDR3 is TGTGCCACCCGCAGCGGGTCGGGAGAGGCAGATACGCAGTATTTT. The encoded protein is CATRSGSGEADTQYF. The V and J genes are TRBV24-1 and TRBJ2-3, with D tentatively TRBD2 (6 bases). CDR1 and CDR2 from the germline V gene are KGHDR and SFDVKD. V was shortened by 9 bases and J by 4 bases, with 19 bases between the two germline ends. The CDR3 spans 15 residues.

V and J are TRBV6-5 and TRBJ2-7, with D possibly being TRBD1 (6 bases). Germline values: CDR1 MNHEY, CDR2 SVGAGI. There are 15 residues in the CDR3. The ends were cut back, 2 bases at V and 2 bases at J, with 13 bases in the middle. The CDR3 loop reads CASSYRTEQPYEQYF. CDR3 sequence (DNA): TGTGCCAGCAGTTACCGGACAGAGCAGCCCTACGAGCAGTACTTC.

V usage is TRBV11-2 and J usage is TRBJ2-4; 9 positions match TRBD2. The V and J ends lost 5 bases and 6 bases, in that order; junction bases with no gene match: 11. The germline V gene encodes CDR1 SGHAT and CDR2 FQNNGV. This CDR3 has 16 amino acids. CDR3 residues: CASSQRAGGAGNIQYF. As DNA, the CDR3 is TGTGCCAGCAGCCAGCGCGCGGGAGGGGCCGGAAACATTCAGTACTTC.

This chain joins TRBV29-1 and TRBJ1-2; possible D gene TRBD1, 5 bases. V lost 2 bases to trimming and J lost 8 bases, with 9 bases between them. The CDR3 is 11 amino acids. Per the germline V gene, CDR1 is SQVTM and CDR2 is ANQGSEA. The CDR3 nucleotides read TGCAGCGTTGAACAGGGATGCGGCTACACCTTC. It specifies CSVEQGCGYTF.

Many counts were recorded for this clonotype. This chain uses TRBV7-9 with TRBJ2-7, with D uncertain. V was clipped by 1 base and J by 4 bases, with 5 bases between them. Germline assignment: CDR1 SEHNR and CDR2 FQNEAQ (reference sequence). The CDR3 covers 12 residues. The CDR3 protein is CASSLETYEQYF. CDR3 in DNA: TGTGCCAGCAGCTTAGAGACGTACGAGCAGTACTTC.

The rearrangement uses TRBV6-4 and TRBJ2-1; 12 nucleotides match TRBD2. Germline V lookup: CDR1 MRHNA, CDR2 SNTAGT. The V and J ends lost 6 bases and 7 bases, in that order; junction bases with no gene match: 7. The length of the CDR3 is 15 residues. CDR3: CASSRLAGDGNEQFF. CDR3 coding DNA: TGTGCCAGCAGCAGACTAGCGGGAGACGGGAATGAGCAGTTCTTC.

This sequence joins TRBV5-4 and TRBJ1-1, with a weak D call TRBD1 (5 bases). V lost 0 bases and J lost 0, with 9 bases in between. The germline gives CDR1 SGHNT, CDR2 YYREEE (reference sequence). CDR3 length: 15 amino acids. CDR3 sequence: CASSLARGMNTEAFF. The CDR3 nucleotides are TGTGCCAGCAGCTTGGCTCGGGGGATGAACACTGAAGCTTTCTTT.

CDR3 coding DNA: TGCGCCAGCAGCTGGGACAGGGGGCGCGAGCAGTACTTC. Encoded protein: CASSWDRGREQYF. The J gene is TRBJ2-5, the V gene TRBV5-1; 12 nucleotides match TRBD1. The better agreement between TRBJ2-7 and the DNA end casts doubt on the J call. Germline assignment: CDR1 SGHRS and CDR2 YFSETQ. The CDR3 extends over 13 amino acids.

The CDR3 DNA sequence: TGTGCCATCAGTGAGTTAGTGGGGCAAGAGACCCAGTACTTC. Translation gives CAISELVGQETQYF. The rearrangement uses TRBV10-3 and TRBJ2-5; D gene unclear. Deletions cut 1 base from V and 2 bases from J, with 8 bases between. The germline gives CDR1 ENHRY, CDR2 SYGVKD. The CDR3 loop spans 14 amino acids.

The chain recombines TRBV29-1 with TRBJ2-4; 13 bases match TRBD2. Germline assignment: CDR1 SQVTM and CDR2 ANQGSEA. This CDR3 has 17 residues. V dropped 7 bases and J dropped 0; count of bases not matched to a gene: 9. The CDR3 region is CSALSGTSGVAKNIQYF. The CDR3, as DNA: TGCAGCGCCCTTTCCGGGACTAGCGGGGTAGCCAAAAACATTCAGTACTTC.

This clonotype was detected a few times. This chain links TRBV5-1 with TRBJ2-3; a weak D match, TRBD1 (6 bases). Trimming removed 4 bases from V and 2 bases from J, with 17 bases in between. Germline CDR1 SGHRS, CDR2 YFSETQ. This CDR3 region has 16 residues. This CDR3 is CASSLPTGSPTDTQYF. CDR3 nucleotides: TGCGCCAGCAGCCTTCCTACAGGGTCCCCCACAGATACGCAGTATTTT.

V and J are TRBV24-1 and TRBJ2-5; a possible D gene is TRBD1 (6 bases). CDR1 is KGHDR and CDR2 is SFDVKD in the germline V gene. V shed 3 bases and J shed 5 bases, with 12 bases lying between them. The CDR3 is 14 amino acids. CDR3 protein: CATSDPGQRETQYF. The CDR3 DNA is TGTGCCACCAGTGATCCAGGACAGCGGGAGACCCAGTACTTC.

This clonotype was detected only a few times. The chain's CDR3 is CATALAEHSYEQYF. The CDR3 nucleotides are TGTGCCACCGCTCTAGCAGAACACTCCTACGAGCAGTACTTC. The genes are TRBV2 and TRBJ2-7; possible D gene TRBD2, 5 bases. Trimming pared 10 bases from V and 0 bases from J, leaving 16 bases between. The CDR3 is 14 residues long. Per germline, CDR1 SNHLY and CDR2 FYNNEI.

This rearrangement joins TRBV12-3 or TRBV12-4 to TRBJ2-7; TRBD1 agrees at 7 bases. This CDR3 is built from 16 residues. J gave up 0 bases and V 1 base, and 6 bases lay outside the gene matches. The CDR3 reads CASSLGTGGSSYEQYF. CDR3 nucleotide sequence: TGTGCCAGCAGTTTAGGGACAGGTGGGAGCTCCTACGAGCAGTACTTC.

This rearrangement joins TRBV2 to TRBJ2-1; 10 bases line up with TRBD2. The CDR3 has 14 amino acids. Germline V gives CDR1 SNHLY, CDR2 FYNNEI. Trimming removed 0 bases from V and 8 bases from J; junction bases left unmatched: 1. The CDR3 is CASSEASGRYEQFF. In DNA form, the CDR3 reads TGTGCCAGCAGTGAAGCTAGCGGGAGGTATGAGCAGTTCTTC.